The next 13 T cell receptor beta chains were all read from a single sample in a study of blood T cell repertoires in COVID-19. Measured with immunoSEQ multiplex PCR; TCRdb has only the in-frame clones, and not every one. Seen here are under 250,000 clones, 84% observed once, and the top ten hold about 4%. The specimen was peripheral blood. These receptors were collected from a man aged 45 to 65 with acute or convalescent COVID-19.

This clone was observed once. In the same sample, other DNA sequences code for this CDR3. V and J are TRBV19 and TRBJ2-7; 10 positions match TRBD1. V was pared by 3 bases and J by 4 bases, with 6 bases of the junction left unmatched. Germline V gene lookup returns CDR1 LNHDA and CDR2 SQIVND (reference sequence). The CDR3 covers 15 residues. CDR3 in DNA: TGTGCCAGTAGTATTTCAGGGACAGGGGCTTACGAGCAGTACTTC. Residues: CASSISGTGAYEQYF.

The rearrangement uses TRBV24-1 and TRBJ2-3, with D maybe TRBD2 (6 bases). This CDR3 region has 16 residues. Trimming took off 2 bases at V and 0 bases at J, with 11 bases between the two ends. The V gene's germline CDR1 is KGHDR and CDR2 SFDVKD. The CDR3 DNA sequence: TGTGCCACCAGTGATTGGACTAACGCTAGCACAGATACGCAGTATTTT. This translates into CATSDWTNASTDTQYF.

The table lists this clone with a few counts. CDR3 amino acids: CSVDSGGTDTQYF. Here the CDR3 DNA reads TGCAGCGTTGATTCCGGGGGCACAGATACGCAGTATTTT. The rearrangement links TRBV29-1 to TRBJ2-3; D might be TRBD2 (5 bases). The V gene lost 3 bases and the J gene lost 1 base, with 8 bases spanning the gap. Germline assignment: CDR1 SQVTM and CDR2 ANQGSEA. This CDR3 is built from 13 residues.

This clone was counted once. The rearrangement joins TRBV4-1 to TRBJ2-7; 11 positions agree with TRBD2. CDR1 MGHRA and CDR2 YSYEKL come from the germline V gene. The V and J ends lost 4 bases and 0 bases, in that order; junction bases with no gene match: 2. The CDR3 spans 15 residues. CDR3 in amino acids: CASSPTSGTSYEQYF. The CDR3 DNA reads TGCGCCAGCAGCCCGACTAGCGGGACCTCCTACGAGCAGTACTTC.

The chain employs TRBV6-5 and TRBJ1-5; D is unclear. The ends were cut back, 8 bases at V and 0 bases at J, with 14 bases in the middle. Germline V gene sequence: CDR1 MNHEY, CDR2 SVGAGI. This CDR3 contains 15 residues. CDR3 nucleotide sequence: TGTGCCAGCTTAGTCATGCGTCATAGCAATCAGCCCCAGCATTTT. Its translation is CASLVMRHSNQPQHF.

The rearrangement links TRBV28 to TRBJ1-5; 10 nucleotides match TRBD1. The junction had 9 bases not matched to a gene; V was cut back by 7 bases and J by 0 bases. From germline, CDR1 is MDHEN and CDR2 SYDVKM. The CDR3 sequence is 17 residues long. CDR3 sequence (DNA): TGTGCCAGCATCATTGGACAGGGGGGCTATAGCAATCAGCCCCAGCATTTT. Translated, it gives CASIIGQGGYSNQPQHF.

The chain carries TRBV5-1 and TRBJ1-4; D is uncertain. Germline lookup yields CDR1 SGHRS and CDR2 YFSETQ. The CDR3 is 14 residues long. Deletions cut 5 bases from V and 4 bases from J, with 12 bases between. CDR3: CASRPTRINEKLFF. CDR3 nucleotide sequence: TGCGCCAGCAGGCCGACACGGATTAATGAAAAACTGTTTTTT.

For this clone: Germline is not matched at one junction end, which may reflect a read error. This chain links TRBV7-9 with TRBJ2-3; no clear D gene. The CDR3 has 13 residues. The V gene's germline CDR1 is SEHNR and CDR2 FQNEAQ (reference sequence). CDR3 nucleotide sequence: TGTGCCAGCGGCTTTCTTCGCACAGATACGCAGTATTTT. Protein sequence: CASGFLRTDTQYF.

V usage is TRBV2 and J usage is TRBJ2-4; D possibly corresponds to TRBD2 (5 bases). V was clipped by 1 base and J by 2 bases, with 9 bases between them. The CDR3 runs 15 residues. Germline CDR1 SNHLY, CDR2 FYNNEI. CDR3 sequence (DNA): TGTGCCAGCAGTGAAGAGATCGGGACCAAAAACATTCAGTACTTC. Its translation: CASSEEIGTKNIQYF.

This clone has only a few counts. This chain connects TRBV19 to TRBJ2-6; 7 nucleotides align to TRBD1. Per the germline V gene, CDR1 is LNHDA and CDR2 is SQIVND (reference sequence). This CDR3 spans 18 amino acids. The trim removed 5 bases at V and 0 bases at J, leaving 10 bases unmatched. The CDR3 DNA reads TGTGCCAGTAGTCCGTCTGGACAGGCAAGCTCTGGGGCCAACGTCCTGACTTTC. It yields the protein CASSPSGQASSGANVLTF.

The CDR3, as DNA: TGCAGTGCCCAGGAAAGGGAGACCCAGTACTTC. Residues: CSAQERETQYF. This chain uses TRBV20-1 with TRBJ2-5; D remains ambiguous. V was cut by 6 bases and J by 5 bases, with 10 bases left in between. CDR1 is DFQATT, CDR2 SNEGSKA, per germline (reference sequence). The CDR3 runs 11 residues.

This clone showed up just a few times. The chain couples TRBV2 to TRBJ1-3; 9 nucleotides agree with TRBD1. The CDR3 has 13 amino acids. Germline lookup yields CDR1 SNHLY and CDR2 FYNNEI. The trim removed 6 bases at V and 7 bases at J, leaving 4 bases unmatched. The CDR3, as DNA: TGTGCCAGCAGCGAGACAGGGGGGAACACCATATATTTT. This codes for CASSETGGNTIYF.

The chain couples TRBV6-5 to TRBJ2-7; possibly TRBD1 for D (6 bases). The CDR3 is 14 residues long. V lost 6 bases, J lost 5 bases, and 17 bases lay in between. Germline V gene lookup returns CDR1 MNHEY and CDR2 SVGAGI. DNA of the CDR3: TGTGCCAGCAGCCAGGACAGACGTCCACACGAGCAGTACTTC. It codes for CASSQDRRPHEQYF.